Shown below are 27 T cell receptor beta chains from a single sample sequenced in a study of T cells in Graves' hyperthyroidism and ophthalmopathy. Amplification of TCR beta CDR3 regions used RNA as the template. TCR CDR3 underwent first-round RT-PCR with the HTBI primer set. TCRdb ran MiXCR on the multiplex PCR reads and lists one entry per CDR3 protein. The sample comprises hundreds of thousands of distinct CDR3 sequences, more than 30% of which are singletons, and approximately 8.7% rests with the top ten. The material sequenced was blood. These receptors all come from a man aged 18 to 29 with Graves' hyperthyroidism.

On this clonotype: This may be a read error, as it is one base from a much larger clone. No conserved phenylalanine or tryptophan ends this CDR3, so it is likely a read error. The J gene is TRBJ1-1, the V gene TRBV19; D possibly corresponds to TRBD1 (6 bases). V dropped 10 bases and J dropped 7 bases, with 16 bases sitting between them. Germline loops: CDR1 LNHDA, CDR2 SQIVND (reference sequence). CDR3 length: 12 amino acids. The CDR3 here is CATGQPGGEAFS. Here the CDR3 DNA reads TGTGCCACCGGACAGCCCGGGGGTGAAGCTTTCTCT.

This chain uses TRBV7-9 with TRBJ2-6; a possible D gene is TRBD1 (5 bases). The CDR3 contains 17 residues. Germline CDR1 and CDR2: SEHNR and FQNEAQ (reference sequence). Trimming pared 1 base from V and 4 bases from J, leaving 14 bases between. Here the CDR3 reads CASSLDGARAGANVLTF. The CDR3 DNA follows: TGTGCCAGCAGCTTAGATGGTGCCAGGGCCGGGGCCAACGTCCTGACTTTC.

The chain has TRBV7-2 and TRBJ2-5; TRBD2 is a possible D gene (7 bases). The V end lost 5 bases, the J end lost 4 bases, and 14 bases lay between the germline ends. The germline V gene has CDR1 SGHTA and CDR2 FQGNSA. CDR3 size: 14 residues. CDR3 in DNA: TGTGCCAGCAGCCGCGGGGGCAGTAGAGAGACCCAGTACTTC. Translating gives CASSRGGSRETQYF.

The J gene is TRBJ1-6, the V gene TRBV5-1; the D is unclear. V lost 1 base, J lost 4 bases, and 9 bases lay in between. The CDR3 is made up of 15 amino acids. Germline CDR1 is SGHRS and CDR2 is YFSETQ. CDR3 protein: CASSLRSPYNSPLHF. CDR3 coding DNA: TGCGCCAGCAGCTTGAGGAGCCCTTATAATTCACCCCTCCACTTT.

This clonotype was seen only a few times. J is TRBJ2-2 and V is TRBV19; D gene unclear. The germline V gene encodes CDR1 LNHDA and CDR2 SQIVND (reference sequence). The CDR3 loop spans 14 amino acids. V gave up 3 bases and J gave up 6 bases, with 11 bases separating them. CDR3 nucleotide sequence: TGTGCCAGTAGTATTCCCGGGTTGGCCGGGGAGCTGTTTTTT. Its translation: CASSIPGLAGELFF.

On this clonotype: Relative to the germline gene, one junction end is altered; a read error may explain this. CDR3 sequence reads: CASSQDRTAAYGYTF. The CDR3 bases are TGCGCCAGCAGCCAAGATAGGACCGCTGCCTATGGCTACACCTTC. The chain is built from TRBV19 and TRBJ1-2; no clear D gene. The CDR3 runs to 15 residues. From germline, CDR1 is LNHDA and CDR2 SQIVND (reference sequence).

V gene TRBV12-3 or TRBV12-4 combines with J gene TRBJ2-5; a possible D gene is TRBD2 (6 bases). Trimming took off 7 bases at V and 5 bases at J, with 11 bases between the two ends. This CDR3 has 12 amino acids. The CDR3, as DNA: TGTGCCAGCATGCGGGGCGGGGAGACCCAGTACTTC. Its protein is CASMRGGETQYF.

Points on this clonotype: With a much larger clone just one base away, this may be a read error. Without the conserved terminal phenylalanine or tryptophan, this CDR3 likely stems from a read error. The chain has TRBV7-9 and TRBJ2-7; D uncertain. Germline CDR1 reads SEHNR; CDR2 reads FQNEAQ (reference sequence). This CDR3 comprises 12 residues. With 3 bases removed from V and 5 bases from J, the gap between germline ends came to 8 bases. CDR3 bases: TGTGCCAGCAGCTTTACAGCCCACGAGCAGTACCTC. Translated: CASSFTAHEQYL.

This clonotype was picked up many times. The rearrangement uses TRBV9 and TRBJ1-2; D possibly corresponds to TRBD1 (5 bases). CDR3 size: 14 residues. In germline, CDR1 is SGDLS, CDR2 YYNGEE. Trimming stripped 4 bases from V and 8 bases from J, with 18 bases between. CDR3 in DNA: TGTGCCAGCAGCACCGAGGGGACCGCGGGGGGCTACACCTTC. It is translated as CASSTEGTAGGYTF.

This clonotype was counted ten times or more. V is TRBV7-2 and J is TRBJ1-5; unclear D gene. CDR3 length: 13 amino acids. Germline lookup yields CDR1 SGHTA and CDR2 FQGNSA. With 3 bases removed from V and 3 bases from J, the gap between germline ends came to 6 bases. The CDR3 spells CASSLAPNQPQHF. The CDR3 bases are TGTGCCAGCAGCTTGGCACCCAATCAGCCCCAGCATTTT.

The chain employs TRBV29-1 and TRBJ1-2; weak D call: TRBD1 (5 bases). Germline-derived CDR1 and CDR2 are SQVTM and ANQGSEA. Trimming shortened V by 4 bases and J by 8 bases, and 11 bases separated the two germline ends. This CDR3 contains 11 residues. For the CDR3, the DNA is TGCAGCGTTGGGGGGAAAGAAGGCTACACCTTC. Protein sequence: CSVGGKEGYTF.

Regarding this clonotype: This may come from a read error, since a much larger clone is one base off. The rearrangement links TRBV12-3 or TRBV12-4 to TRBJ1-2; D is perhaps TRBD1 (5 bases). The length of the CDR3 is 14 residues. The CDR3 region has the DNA TGTGCCAGCAGCCCTCTCACGACAGACTATGGCCACACCTTC. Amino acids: CASSPLTTDYGHTF.

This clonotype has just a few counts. In DNA form, the CDR3 reads TGCAGTGCTGCAGCCTTGGGACTAGCGGATACCTACGAGCAGTACTTC. It encodes CSAAALGLADTYEQYF. The rearrangement joins TRBV20-1 to TRBJ2-7; TRBD2 aligns across 11 bases. The CDR3 sequence is 16 residues long. The V and J ends lost 5 bases and 2 bases, in that order; junction bases with no gene match: 11. Germline CDR1 DFQATT, CDR2 SNEGSKA (reference sequence).

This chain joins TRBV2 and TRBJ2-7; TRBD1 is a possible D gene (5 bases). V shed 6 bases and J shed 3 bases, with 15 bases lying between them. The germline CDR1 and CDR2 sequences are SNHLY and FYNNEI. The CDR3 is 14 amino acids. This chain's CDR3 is CASRQGNKIYEQYF. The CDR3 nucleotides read TGTGCCAGCAGGCAGGGCAATAAGATCTACGAGCAGTACTTC.

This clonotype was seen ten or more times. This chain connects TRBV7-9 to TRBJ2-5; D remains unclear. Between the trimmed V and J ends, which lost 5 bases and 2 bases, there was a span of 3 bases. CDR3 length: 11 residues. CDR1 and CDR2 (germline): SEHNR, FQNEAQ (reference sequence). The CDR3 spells CASSVQETQYF. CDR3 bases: TGTGCCAGCAGCGTACAAGAGACCCAGTACTTC. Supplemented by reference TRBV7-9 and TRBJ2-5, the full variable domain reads DTGVSQNPRHKITKRGQNVTFRCDPISEHNRLYWYRQTLGQGPEFLTYFQNEAQLEKSRLLSDRFSAERPKGSFSTLEIQRTEQGDSAMYLCASSVQETQYFGPGTRLLVL.

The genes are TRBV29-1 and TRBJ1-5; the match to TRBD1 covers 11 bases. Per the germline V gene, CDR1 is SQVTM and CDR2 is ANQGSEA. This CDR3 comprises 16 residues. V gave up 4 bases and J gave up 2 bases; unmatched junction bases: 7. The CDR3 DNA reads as TGCAGCGTTGTATCGGGACAGGGGGAAGGCAATCAGCCCCAGCATTTT. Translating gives CSVVSGQGEGNQPQHF.

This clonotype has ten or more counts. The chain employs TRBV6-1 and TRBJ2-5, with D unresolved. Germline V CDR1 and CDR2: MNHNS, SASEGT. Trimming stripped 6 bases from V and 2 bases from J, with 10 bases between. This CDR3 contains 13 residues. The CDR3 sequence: CASRLYQQETQYF. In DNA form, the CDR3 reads TGTGCCAGCAGGCTATACCAGCAAGAGACCCAGTACTTC.

The CDR3 region is CASSRTGAMAEAFF. Written as DNA, the CDR3 is TGTGCCAGCAGCCGGACAGGGGCCATGGCTGAAGCTTTCTTT. The chain combines TRBV14 with TRBJ1-1, with 9 bases aligning to TRBD1. After removal of 4 bases from V and 6 bases from J, the junction contained 6 bases not matched to a gene. The CDR3 is made up of 14 amino acids. From germline, CDR1 is SGHDN and CDR2 FVKESK.

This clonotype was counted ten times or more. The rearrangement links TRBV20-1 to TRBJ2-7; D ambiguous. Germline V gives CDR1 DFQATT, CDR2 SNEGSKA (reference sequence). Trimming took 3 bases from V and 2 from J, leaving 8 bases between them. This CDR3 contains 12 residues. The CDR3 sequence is CSASSQTYEQYF. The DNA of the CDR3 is TGCAGTGCTAGTAGTCAGACCTACGAGCAGTACTTC.

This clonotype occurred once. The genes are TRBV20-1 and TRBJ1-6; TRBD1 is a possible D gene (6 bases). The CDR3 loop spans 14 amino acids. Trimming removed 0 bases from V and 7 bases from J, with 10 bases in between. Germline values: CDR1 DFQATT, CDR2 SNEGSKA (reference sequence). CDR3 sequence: CSARESGTNSPLHF. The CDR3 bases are TGCAGTGCTAGAGAATCCGGGACAAATTCACCCCTCCACTTT.

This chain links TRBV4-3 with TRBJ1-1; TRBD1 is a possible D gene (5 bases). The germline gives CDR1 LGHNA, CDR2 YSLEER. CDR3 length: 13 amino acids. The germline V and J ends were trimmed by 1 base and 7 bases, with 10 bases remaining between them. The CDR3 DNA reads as TGCGCCAGCAGCCAAGGGGGCCCACTTGAAGCTTTCTTT. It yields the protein CASSQGGPLEAFF.

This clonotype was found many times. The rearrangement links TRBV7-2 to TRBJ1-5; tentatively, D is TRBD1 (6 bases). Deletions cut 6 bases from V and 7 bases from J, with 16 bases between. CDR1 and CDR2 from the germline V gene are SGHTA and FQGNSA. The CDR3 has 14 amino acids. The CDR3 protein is CASRQSGAEQPQHF. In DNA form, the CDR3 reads TGTGCCAGCAGGCAGTCAGGGGCTGAGCAGCCCCAGCATTTT. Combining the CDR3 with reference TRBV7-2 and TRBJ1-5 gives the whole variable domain GAGVSQSPSNKVTEKGKDVELRCDPISGHTALYWYRQSLGQGLEFLIYFQGNSAPDKSGLPSDRFSAERTGGSVSTLTIQRTQQEDSAVYLCASRQSGAEQPQHFGDGTRLSIL.

The CDR3 sequence: CASTQGGRSGNTIYF. The DNA of the CDR3 is TGTGCCAGCACCCAGGGGGGACGCTCTGGAAACACCATATATTTT. The rearrangement uses TRBV25-1 and TRBJ1-3, with 7 bases aligning to TRBD1. Germline loops: CDR1 MGHDK, CDR2 SYGVNS. This CDR3 spans 15 amino acids. V dropped 7 bases and J dropped 0; count of bases not matched to a gene: 6. Variable domain in full (rest from reference TRBV25-1 and TRBJ1-3): EADIYQTPRYLVIGTGKKITLECSQTMGHDKMYWYQQDPGMELHLIHYSYGVNSTEKGDLSSESTVSRIRTEHFPLTLESARPSHTSQYLCASTQGGRSGNTIYFGEGSWLTVV.

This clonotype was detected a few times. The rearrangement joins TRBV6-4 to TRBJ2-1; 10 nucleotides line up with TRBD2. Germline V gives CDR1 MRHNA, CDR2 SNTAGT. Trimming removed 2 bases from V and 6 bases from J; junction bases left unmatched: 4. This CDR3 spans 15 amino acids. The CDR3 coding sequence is TGTGCCAGCAGTGACCCGAGGACTAGCGGCAATGAGCAGTTCTTC. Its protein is CASSDPRTSGNEQFF.

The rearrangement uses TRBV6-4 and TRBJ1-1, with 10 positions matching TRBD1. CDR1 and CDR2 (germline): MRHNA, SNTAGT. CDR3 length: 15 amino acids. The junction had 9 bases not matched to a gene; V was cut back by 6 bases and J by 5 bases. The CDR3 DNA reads TGTGCCAGCAGAGACGACAGGGGGCGAGGAACTGAAGCTTTCTTT. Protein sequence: CASRDDRGRGTEAFF.

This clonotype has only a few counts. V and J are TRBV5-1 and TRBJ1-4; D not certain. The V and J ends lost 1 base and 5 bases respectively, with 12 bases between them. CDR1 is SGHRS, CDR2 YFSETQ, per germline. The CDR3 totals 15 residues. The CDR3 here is CASSLQAGENEKLFF. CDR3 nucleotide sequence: TGCGCCAGCAGCTTGCAGGCAGGAGAGAATGAAAAACTGTTTTTT.

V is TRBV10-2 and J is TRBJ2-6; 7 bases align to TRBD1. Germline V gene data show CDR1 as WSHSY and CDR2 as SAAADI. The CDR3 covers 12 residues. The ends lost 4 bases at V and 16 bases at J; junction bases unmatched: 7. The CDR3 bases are TGCGCCAGCAGTGCCGGAGACAGGGAGCTGACTTTC. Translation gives CASSAGDRELTF.